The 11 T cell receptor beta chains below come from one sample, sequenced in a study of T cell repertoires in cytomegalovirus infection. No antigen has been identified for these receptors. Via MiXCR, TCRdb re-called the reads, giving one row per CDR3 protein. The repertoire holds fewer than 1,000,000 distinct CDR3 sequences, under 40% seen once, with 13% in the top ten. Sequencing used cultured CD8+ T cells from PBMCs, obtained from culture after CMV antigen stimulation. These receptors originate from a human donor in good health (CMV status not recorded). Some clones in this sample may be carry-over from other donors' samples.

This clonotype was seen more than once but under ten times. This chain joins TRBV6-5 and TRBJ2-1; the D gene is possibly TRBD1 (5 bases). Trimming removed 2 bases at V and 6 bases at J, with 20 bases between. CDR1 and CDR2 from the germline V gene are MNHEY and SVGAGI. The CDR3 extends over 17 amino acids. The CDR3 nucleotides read TGTGCCAGCAGTTACGATTTGGGGCACAATTCCATCAATGAGCAGTTCTTC. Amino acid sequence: CASSYDLGHNSINEQFF.

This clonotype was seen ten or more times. The CDR3 bases are TGTGCCAGCAGCTGGGGCTACGAGCAGTACTTC. Translating it yields CASSWGYEQYF. The rearrangement joins TRBV5-6 to TRBJ2-7; unclear D gene. The CDR3 consists of 11 residues. Germline CDR1 reads SGHDT; CDR2 reads YYEEEE. V lost 3 bases and J lost 3, with 4 bases in between.

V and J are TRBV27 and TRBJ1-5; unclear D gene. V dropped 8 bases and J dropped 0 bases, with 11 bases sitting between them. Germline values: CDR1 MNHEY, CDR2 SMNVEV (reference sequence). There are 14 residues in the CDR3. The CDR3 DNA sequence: TGTGCCAGCCGACCCGGGGTTAGCAATCAGCCCCAGCATTTT. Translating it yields CASRPGVSNQPQHF.

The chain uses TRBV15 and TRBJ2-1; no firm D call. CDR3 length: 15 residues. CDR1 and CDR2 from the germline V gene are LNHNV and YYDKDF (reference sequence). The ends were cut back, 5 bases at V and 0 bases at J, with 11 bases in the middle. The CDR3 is CATSGALSSYNEQFF. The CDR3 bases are TGTGCCACCAGCGGAGCGCTGAGCTCCTACAATGAGCAGTTCTTC.

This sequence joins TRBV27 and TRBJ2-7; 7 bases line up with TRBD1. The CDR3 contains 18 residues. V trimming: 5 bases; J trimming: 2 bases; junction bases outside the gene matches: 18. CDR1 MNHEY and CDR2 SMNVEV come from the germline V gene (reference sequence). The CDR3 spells CASSKGAIGRYPTYEQYV. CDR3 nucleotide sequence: TGTGCCAGCAGTAAGGGGGCGATTGGACGATACCCCACCTACGAGCAGTACGTC.

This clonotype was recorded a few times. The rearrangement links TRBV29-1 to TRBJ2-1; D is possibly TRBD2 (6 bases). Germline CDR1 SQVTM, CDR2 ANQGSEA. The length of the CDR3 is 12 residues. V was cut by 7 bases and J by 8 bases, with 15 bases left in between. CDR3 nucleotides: TGCAGCGGGAGGGGCGATTACGATGAGCAGTTCTTC. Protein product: CSGRGDYDEQFF.

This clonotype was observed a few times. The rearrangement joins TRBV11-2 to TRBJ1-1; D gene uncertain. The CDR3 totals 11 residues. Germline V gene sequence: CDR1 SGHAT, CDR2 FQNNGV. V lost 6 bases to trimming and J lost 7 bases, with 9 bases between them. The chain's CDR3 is CASRESDEAFF. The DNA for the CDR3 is TGTGCCAGCAGGGAATCAGATGAAGCTTTCTTT.

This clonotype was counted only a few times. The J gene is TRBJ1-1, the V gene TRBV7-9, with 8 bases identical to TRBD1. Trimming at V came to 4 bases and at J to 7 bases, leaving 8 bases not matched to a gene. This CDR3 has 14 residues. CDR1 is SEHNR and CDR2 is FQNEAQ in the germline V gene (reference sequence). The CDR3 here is CASSSVSGGGEAFF. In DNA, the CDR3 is TGTGCCAGCAGCTCGGTTTCAGGGGGCGGTGAAGCTTTCTTT.

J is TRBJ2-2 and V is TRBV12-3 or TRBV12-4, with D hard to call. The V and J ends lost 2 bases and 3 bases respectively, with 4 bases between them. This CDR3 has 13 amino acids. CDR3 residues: CASSLTHTGELFF. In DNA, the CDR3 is TGTGCCAGCAGTTTAACCCACACCGGGGAGCTGTTTTTT.

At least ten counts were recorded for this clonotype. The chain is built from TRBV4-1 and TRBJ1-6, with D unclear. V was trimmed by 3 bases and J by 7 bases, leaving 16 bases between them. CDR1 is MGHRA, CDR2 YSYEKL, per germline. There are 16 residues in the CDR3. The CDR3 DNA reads TGCGCCAGCAGCCAGTCATTGATGGCGGGGAATTCACCCCTCCACTTT. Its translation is CASSQSLMAGNSPLHF.

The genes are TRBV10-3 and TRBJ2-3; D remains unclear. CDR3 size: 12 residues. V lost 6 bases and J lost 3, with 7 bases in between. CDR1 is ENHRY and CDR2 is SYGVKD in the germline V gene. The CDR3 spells CAIRLDTDTQYF. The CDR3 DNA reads TGTGCCATCAGACTGGATACAGATACGCAGTATTTT.